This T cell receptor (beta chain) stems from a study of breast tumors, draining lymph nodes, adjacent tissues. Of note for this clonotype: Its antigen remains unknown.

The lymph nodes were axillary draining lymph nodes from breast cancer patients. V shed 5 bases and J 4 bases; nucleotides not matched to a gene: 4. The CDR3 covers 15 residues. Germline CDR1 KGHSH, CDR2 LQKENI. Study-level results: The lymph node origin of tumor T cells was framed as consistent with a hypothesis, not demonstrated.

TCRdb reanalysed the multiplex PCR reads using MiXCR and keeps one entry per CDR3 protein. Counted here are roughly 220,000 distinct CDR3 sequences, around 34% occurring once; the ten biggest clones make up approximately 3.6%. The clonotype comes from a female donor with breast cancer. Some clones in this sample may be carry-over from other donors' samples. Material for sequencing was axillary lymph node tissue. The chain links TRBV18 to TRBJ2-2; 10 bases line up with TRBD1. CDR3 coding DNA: TGTGCCAGCTCAACCGGGACAGGGGTCACCGGGGAGCTGTTTTTT. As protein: CASSTGTGVTGELFF.